The sequence of this T cell receptor beta chain was determined in a study of identical twins. Study-wide points: Twin pairs had excess sharing that was weaker in beta out-of-frame sequences.

V gave up 2 bases and J gave up 3 bases; unmatched junction bases: 6. The CDR3 runs 16 residues. From germline, CDR1 is SGHRS and CDR2 YFSETQ. A note on this clonotype: The antigen remains unidentified.

TCRdb reanalysed the 5' RACE reads using MiXCR and keeps one entry per CDR3 protein. The profile shows some 1,700,000 distinct CDR3 sequences, 32% of them singletons. J is TRBJ2-1 and V is TRBV5-1, with 9 positions matching TRBD2. The sample taken for sequencing was cord blood. The TCR comes from a newborn girl in good health. The CDR3 sequence: CASSFTTSGSYNEQFF. The CDR3 DNA is TGCGCCAGCAGCTTTACGACTAGCGGAAGCTACAATGAGCAGTTCTTC.